This T cell receptor beta chain was documented in a study of beta chain features in type 1 diabetes. Notes on the study in general: The study found fewer insertions and more deletions at VDJ junctions in type 1 diabetes patients. Type 1 diabetes patients had TCRB CDR3s that were shorter (moderately but significantly so) in all four CD4+ subsets.

Note on this clone: The antigen remains unidentified.

CD4+ naive, central memory, regulatory and stem cell-like memory subsets were isolated by sorting on CD45RO/CCR7/CD25/CD127/CD95/CD27. The investigators reverse transcribed all of the isolated RNA, so they sequenced expressed TCRB transcripts. Approximately 4 million reads was the average for naive, central memory and regulatory T cell samples. The method was immunoSEQ multiplex PCR; TCRdb's version includes in-frame clones alone and lacks a portion of them. The repertoire holds about 160,000 clones, around 8% seen once, with about 0.9% in the top ten. This TCR came from a woman between 35 and 50 years old with type 1 diabetes. Source material: central memory CD4+ T cells from blood.

The CDR3 here is CASSLGGGTQPQHF. DNA for the CDR3: TGTGCCAGCAGCTTAGGGGGGGGAACTCAGCCCCAGCATTTT. The rearrangement uses TRBV7-2 and TRBJ1-5; tentatively, D is TRBD1 (5 bases). CDR3 size: 14 residues. The V gene lost 1 base and the J gene lost 6 bases, with 10 bases spanning the gap. Germline V gene lookup returns CDR1 SGHTA and CDR2 FQGNSA.